The entry below describes one TCR beta chain. Its antigen remains unknown. The data stem from a study of CD8 T cells in ankylosing spondylitis. Findings of the study overall: Several highly homologous variants formed a TCR beta motif that appeared characteristic of ankylosing spondylitis blood.

CDR3 length: 15 amino acids. The V gene's germline CDR1 is SGHRS and CDR2 YFSETQ. Trimming removed 4 bases from V and 7 bases from J, with 15 bases in between. TCRdb re-analysed the 5' RACE reads in MiXCR, keeping a single row per CDR3 protein. The table has hundreds of thousands of distinct CDR3 sequences, around 11% seen once. The material sequenced was blood, either unsorted or a sorted T cell fraction (not recorded which). The TCR was taken from a male donor with ankylosing spondylitis. The chain couples TRBV5-1 to TRBJ1-6; D gene ambiguous. The CDR3: CASSRDVGLNSPLHF. CDR3 bases: TGCGCCAGCAGCCGTGATGTGGGCTTGAATTCACCCCTCCACTTT. Based on the CDR3 plus reference TRBV5-1 and TRBJ1-6, the full variable domain is KAGVTQTPRYLIKTRGQQVTLSCSPISGHRSVSWYQQTPGQGLQFLFEYFSETQRNKGNFPGRFSGRQFSNSRSEMNVSTLELGDSALYLCASSRDVGLNSPLHFGNGTRLTVT.